These 21 T cell receptor beta chains share one sample of origin, sequenced in a study of glioma-infiltrating T cells. Using RNA template, CDR3s of TCR alpha and beta were amplified with iRepertoire arm-PCR. TCRdb reprocessed the multiplex PCR reads with MiXCR, giving one entry per CDR3 protein. The sample carries around 97,000 distinct CDR3 sequences, roughly 30% recorded once. Sequenced input: glioma tissue, nonneoplastic brain tissue, or PBMCs (not recorded which). The receptors come from a human donor with low-grade glioma or glioblastoma, undergoing nonglioma brain surgery, or in good health (not recorded which).

The chain employs TRBV12-3 or TRBV12-4 and TRBJ2-2; the D gene is possibly TRBD2 (5 bases). Trimming took off 1 base at V and 13 bases at J, with 13 bases between the two ends. This CDR3 spans 13 amino acids. The CDR3 loop reads CASSLGVTEGLFF. CDR3 in DNA: TGTGCCAGCAGTTTAGGGGTCACCGAGGGGCTGTTTTTT.

A few counts support this clonotype. V is TRBV28 and J is TRBJ1-3; the D gene is possibly TRBD1 (5 bases). V lost 6 bases, J lost 0 bases, and 21 bases lay in between. CDR1 and CDR2 from the germline V gene are MDHEN and SYDVKM. This CDR3 has 18 residues. This chain's CDR3 is CASRPLKGLVSSGNTIYF. Written as DNA, the CDR3 is TGTGCCAGCAGACCGCTTAAGGGGCTTGTCAGCTCTGGAAACACCATATATTTT.

A few counts support this clonotype. The V and J genes are TRBV3-1 and TRBJ2-5; weak D call: TRBD2 (6 bases). V was cut by 1 base and J by 2 bases, with 8 bases left in between. Germline CDR1 reads LGHDT; CDR2 reads YNNKEL (reference sequence). The length of the CDR3 is 14 residues. The CDR3 region has the DNA TGTGCCAGCAGCCAAGTCAGCGGGCAAGAGACCCAGTACTTC. It is translated as CASSQVSGQETQYF.

The sample holds many counts of this clonotype. J is TRBJ1-1 and V is TRBV12-3 or TRBV12-4, with D perhaps TRBD1 (5 bases). This CDR3 is 14 amino acids long. Trimming cost V 6 bases and J 0 bases, with 11 bases left between them. In DNA form, the CDR3 reads TGTGCCAGCAGCGTACCGGGACTGAACACTGAAGCTTTCTTT. Translating it yields CASSVPGLNTEAFF.

This rearrangement joins TRBV11-2 to TRBJ2-5; perhaps D is TRBD1 or TRBD2 (5 bases each). CDR1 and CDR2 from the germline V gene are SGHAT and FQNNGV. Between the trimmed V and J ends, which lost 5 bases and 4 bases, there was a span of 11 bases. The CDR3 totals 13 residues. The CDR3 region is CASSEGLAETQYF. The CDR3 DNA reads TGTGCCAGCAGCGAGGGGCTAGCAGAGACCCAGTACTTC.

In this sample, this clonotype turned up once. A much larger clone is a single base away; this may be a read error. The genes are TRBV7-2 and TRBJ1-4; 7 bases line up with TRBD1. Germline V gives CDR1 SGHTA, CDR2 FQGNSA. This CDR3 spans 12 amino acids. The chain's CDR3 is CASSPQGEKLSF. Here the CDR3 DNA reads TGTGCCAGCAGCCCTCAGGGGGAAAAACTGTCTTTT.

This clonotype came up many times. The rearrangement links TRBV19 to TRBJ1-1, with unresolved D. This CDR3 is 14 amino acids long. Germline CDR1 LNHDA, CDR2 SQIVND (reference sequence). The germline V and J ends were trimmed by 5 bases and 1 base, with 11 bases remaining between them. CDR3 region: CASSEGIGNTEAFF. DNA for the CDR3: TGTGCCAGTAGTGAAGGAATTGGGAACACTGAAGCTTTCTTT.

This clonotype was observed at least ten times. V is TRBV5-1 and J is TRBJ2-3; D may be TRBD1 or TRBD2 (5 bases each). V lost 0 bases and J lost 8, with 19 bases in between. Germline V gene data show CDR1 as SGHRS and CDR2 as YFSETQ. The CDR3 runs to 16 residues. The CDR3 spells CASSLAGAGALLTQYF. In nucleotides, the CDR3 is TGCGCCAGCAGCTTGGCCGGGGCAGGAGCGTTACTTACGCAGTATTTT.

By share, this clonotype ranks as medium-sized (0.01 to 0.1%). This chain joins TRBV6-1 and TRBJ2-7, with a tentative D call TRBD1 (6 bases). Trimming removed 5 bases from V and 5 bases from J, with 22 bases in between. CDR1 is MNHNS, CDR2 SASEGT, per germline. The CDR3 consists of 16 residues. The CDR3 loop reads CASSLTPGTRLHEQYF. CDR3 DNA: TGTGCCAGCAGTCTAACCCCCGGGACAAGACTCCACGAGCAGTACTTC.

The chain joins TRBV30 to TRBJ2-3; D is possibly TRBD2 (5 bases). This CDR3 is built from 13 residues. V was clipped by 8 bases and J by 4 bases, with 16 bases between them. Germline assignment: CDR1 GTSNPN and CDR2 SVGIG (reference sequence). The CDR3 DNA follows: TGTGCCGGCTCAACGGGGTCGGCAGATACGCAGTATTTT. It specifies CAGSTGSADTQYF.

This clonotype was seen ten or more times. The chain employs TRBV20-1 and TRBJ2-1, with 8 bases that match TRBD1. Germline V lookup: CDR1 DFQATT, CDR2 SNEGSKA (reference sequence). Germline trimming cut 5 bases from V and 7 bases from J; bases unmatched to any gene: 7. The CDR3 loop spans 13 amino acids. This CDR3 is CSAPQGAGNEQFF. The CDR3 region has the DNA TGCAGTGCTCCTCAGGGGGCTGGGAATGAGCAGTTCTTC.

This clonotype has at least ten counts. This chain connects TRBV20-1 to TRBJ1-2, with D possibly matching TRBD1 (5 bases). Trimming pared 0 bases from V and 4 bases from J, leaving 12 bases between. Germline V lookup: CDR1 DFQATT, CDR2 SNEGSKA (reference sequence). CDR3 length equals 14 residues. Here the CDR3 reads CSARDPDRPYGYTF. Written as DNA, the CDR3 is TGCAGTGCTAGAGACCCCGACAGACCCTATGGCTACACCTTC.

At least ten counts were recorded for this clonotype. The V gene is TRBV27, the J gene TRBJ1-2; TRBD1 is a possible D gene (5 bases). Germline CDR1 reads MNHEY; CDR2 reads SMNVEV (reference sequence). The CDR3 sequence is 15 residues long. The germline V and J ends were trimmed by 3 bases and 0 bases, with 11 bases remaining between them. The CDR3 DNA is TGTGCCAGCAGTTTTCGGGGACTAGCTAACTATGGCTACACCTTC. This codes for CASSFRGLANYGYTF.

The CDR3 here is CASSAWGQGAGGANVLTF. The CDR3 region has the DNA TGTGCCAGCAGCGCGTGGGGACAGGGGGCGGGAGGGGCCAACGTCCTGACTTTC. V is TRBV6-2 or TRBV6-3 and J is TRBJ2-6; 12 bases align to TRBD1. The germline gives CDR1 MNHEY, CDR2 SVGEGT. V dropped 6 bases and J dropped 4; count of bases not matched to a gene: 10. The CDR3 length is 18 residues.

Ten or more counts support this clonotype. The genes are TRBV18 and TRBJ2-1; the D is unclear. The V and J ends lost 2 bases and 4 bases respectively, with 6 bases between them. There are 13 residues in the CDR3. CDR1 and CDR2 (germline): KGHSH, LQKENI. CDR3 amino acids: CASSPIDYNEQFF. Written as DNA, the CDR3 is TGTGCCAGCTCACCAATCGATTACAATGAGCAGTTCTTC.

This clonotype appeared a few times. At one boundary the junction diverges from the germline segment, which might be a read error. The chain combines TRBV7-7 with TRBJ2-1, with 8 bases identical to TRBD2. The CDR3 extends over 15 amino acids. Germline values: CDR1 SSHAT, CDR2 FNYEAQ (reference sequence). The CDR3 loop is CASSPRSGGDSEQFF. The CDR3 coding sequence is TGTGCTAGCAGCCCCCGGAGCGGGGGAGATAGTGAGCAGTTCTTC.

A word on this clonotype: This may be a read error: a much more frequent sequence differs by one nucleotide. The chain links TRBV12-5 to TRBJ1-5; D call uncertain. The CDR3 length is 17 residues. V was shortened by 1 base and J by 1 base, with 14 bases between the two germline ends. Looked up from germline, CDR1 is LGHNT and CDR2 is FRNRAP. This CDR3 reads CASGLAHLLASNQPQHF. As DNA, the CDR3 is TGTGCTAGTGGTTTGGCCCACTTATTGGCGAGCAATCAGCCCCAGCATTTT.

Worth noting for this clonotype: The junction and the germline gene differ at one end; a read error may be behind it. The chain employs TRBV11-2 and TRBJ2-3, with D hard to call. This CDR3 comprises 12 residues. Germline lookup yields CDR1 SGHAT and CDR2 FQNNGV. The CDR3 protein is CASSLVSDAQYF. As DNA, the CDR3 is TGTGCCAGCAGCTTAGTATCAGATGCGCAGTATTTT.

The chain is built from TRBV4-1 and TRBJ1-1; D may be TRBD1 (5 bases). CDR1 is MGHRA, CDR2 YSYEKL, per germline. V was cut by 1 base and J by 3 bases, with 6 bases left in between. The CDR3 extends over 13 amino acids. CDR3 DNA: TGCGCCAGCAGCCAAGCGGGGGACACTGAAGCTTTCTTT. This gives the protein CASSQAGDTEAFF.

The sample holds many counts of this clonotype. The V call is TRBV20-1, the J call TRBJ2-2; 9 nucleotides line up with TRBD2. Looked up from germline, CDR1 is DFQATT and CDR2 is SNEGSKA (reference sequence). CDR3 length: 17 residues. J gave up 4 bases and V 0 bases, and 9 bases lay outside the gene matches. The CDR3 reads CSARDLERGDSTGELFF. CDR3 nucleotides: TGCAGTGCTAGAGATCTCGAGCGGGGGGACTCCACCGGGGAGCTGTTTTTT.

The rearrangement uses TRBV19 and TRBJ1-2, with no clear D. The CDR3 sequence is 12 residues long. V lost 0 bases and J 7 bases, leaving 6 bases between the germline ends. The V gene's germline CDR1 is LNHDA and CDR2 SQIVND (reference sequence). CDR3 DNA sequence: TGTGCCAGTAGTATAGAGACATCTGGCTACACCTTC. As protein: CASSIETSGYTF.